The present entry profiles one T cell receptor (beta chain) with its context. The data belong to a study of blood T cell repertoires in COVID-19. The CDR3 length is 16 residues. Germline lookup yields CDR1 SGHTA and CDR2 FQGNSA. The trim removed 5 bases at V and 8 bases at J, leaving 17 bases unmatched. Clones were sequenced by immunoSEQ multiplex PCR, and TCRdb holds only the in-frame ones, with some missing. This table holds 250,000 to 300,000 clones, over 80% found once. This TCR was sampled from a man aged 60 to 69 who had recovered from COVID-19. The specimen sequenced was peripheral blood. The chain has TRBV7-2 and TRBJ1-2, with 7 bases identical to TRBD1. The chain's CDR3 is CASSPTRAGGFRGYTF. The CDR3 nucleotides read TGTGCCAGCAGCCCTACCCGGGCAGGGGGATTCAGGGGCTACACCTTC. The entire variable domain, with the rest obtained from reference TRBV7-2 and TRBJ1-2, is as follows: GAGVSQSPSNKVTEKGKDVELRCDPISGHTALYWYRQSLGQGLEFLIYFQGNSAPDKSGLPSDRFSAERTGGSVSTLTIQRTQQEDSAVYLCASSPTRAGGFRGYTFGSGTRLTVV.